Listed below are T cell receptor beta chains from one sample, sequenced in a study of cytomegalovirus exposure and HLA in healthy donors. Sequencing used immunoSEQ multiplex PCR; TCRdb keeps in-frame clones, though not all of them. Found here are approximately 230,000 clones, approximately 84% of them singletons; the top ten hold about 12%. The source material was PBMCs. These receptors were taken from a man aged 18 to 30 in good health and CMV-seropositive. Each CDR3 is given with its conserved first and last residue. Fields, in order: clone size, CDR3 length, V gene, CDR3 protein. Clone size is not always given. Where it is, it says once, few, many or a class for expanded clones.

>NA|13|TRBV6-5
CASGRQGVHEQYF
>NA|14|TRBV27
CASSFGTATYEQYF
>NA|15|TRBV6-1
CASSPRSGQFYGYTF
>NA|16|TRBV14
CANSKKEVRPYNEQFF
>once|15|TRBV7-2
CASSSLAGGGGEQFF
>NA|15|TRBV4-3
CASSLASGANYGYTF
>NA|16|TRBV7-8
CASSLGAGVLSDTQYF
>NA|15|TRBV6-5
CASSYFGGPLDTQYF
>NA|13|TRBV5-1
CASSSQGKDGYTF
>NA|16|TRBV5-1
CASSLGRTGRTGELFF
>NA|15|TRBV6-5
CASSRTSGRGETQYF
>NA|16|TRBV27
CASSLYPSGSHDTQYF
>NA|14|TRBV10-2
CATETGRNSYEQYF
>NA|12|TRBV5-6
CASSLGPTGYTF
>NA|13|TRBV27
CASSLVVGYEQYF
>NA|19|TRBV7-2
CASSFPGRRAGGRTYEQYF
>NA|16|TRBV9
CASSAGGRETRNEQFF
>NA|16|TRBV27
CASSGTGWSSAAEQFF
>NA|15|TRBV6-1
CASRVRDSLNEKLFF
>NA|16|TRBV6-1
CASSEKAGGGGETQYF
>NA|13|TRBV30
CAWTYMGSYEQYF
>NA|14|TRBV10-3
CAIRTGTSNTEAFF
>NA|14|TRBV7-2
CASSPRPGLYGYTF
>NA|16|TRBV5-1
CASSLVVVSSYNEQFF
>NA|16|TRBV4-2
CASSQPRDREAYEQYF
>NA|14|TRBV6-5
CASRGNGLYNEQFF
>NA|12|TRBV5-1
CASSLEVGELFF
>NA|12|TRBV28
CASSLETDRAFF
>NA|15|TRBV5-1
CASSVGARGSGELFF
>NA|13|TRBV29-1
CSVEAGSYNEQFF
>NA|12|TRBV7-2
CASSLTGNTIYF
>NA|11|TRBV30
CALENYGEQYF
>few|15|TRBV29-1
CSVVKVTGDSYGYTF
>NA|14|TRBV18
CASSPTDFQETQYF
>NA|18|TRBV2
CASEGPGTSGLAGYEQYF
>NA|15|TRBV5-1
CASSLEAAWGYEQYF
>NA|14|TRBV5-1
CASSFSGDTPGYTF